The 31 T cell receptor beta chains in this list originate from one sample, sequenced in a study of blood T cell repertoires in COVID-19. The table came from immunoSEQ multiplex PCR; TCRdb's copy has only in-frame clones and leaves some out. The sample shows roughly 180,000 clones, roughly 88% of them seen only once. Sequencing was done on a sample of peripheral blood. All receptors derive from a woman aged 40 to 50 with COVID-19, enrolled during active disease.

The V gene is TRBV6-5, the J gene TRBJ2-7, with D maybe TRBD2 (5 bases). There are 16 residues in the CDR3. V was clipped by 4 bases and J by 7 bases, with 23 bases between them. CDR1 MNHEY and CDR2 SVGAGI come from the germline V gene. In DNA, the CDR3 is TGTGCCAGCAGTTCAGTAGTCGGGAATAGCTACGGAGAGCAGTACTTC. Its protein product is CASSSVVGNSYGEQYF.

This clone has only a few counts. V gene TRBV5-1 combines with J gene TRBJ2-7; tentatively, D is TRBD1 (5 bases). Germline loops: CDR1 SGHRS, CDR2 YFSETQ. The CDR3 loop spans 14 amino acids. With 3 bases removed from V and 5 bases from J, the gap between germline ends came to 15 bases. The CDR3 here is CASSSLQETHEQYF. The CDR3 DNA reads as TGCGCCAGCAGCTCGCTACAGGAGACCCACGAGCAGTACTTC.

This clone turned up a few times. V gene TRBV7-2 combines with J gene TRBJ1-2, with D possibly TRBD1 on 5 matching bases. CDR3 length: 16 amino acids. In germline, CDR1 is SGHTA, CDR2 FQGNSA. Trimming cost V 2 bases and J 0 bases, with 13 bases left between them. The CDR3 nucleotides read TGTGCCAGCAGCTTATCCCGACAGACCTCTAACTATGGCTACACCTTC. It translates to CASSLSRQTSNYGYTF.

The V and J genes are TRBV2 and TRBJ2-1; 13 nucleotides line up with TRBD2. The germline V gene encodes CDR1 SNHLY and CDR2 FYNNEI. This CDR3 has 14 amino acids. With 7 bases clipped from V and 6 bases from J, the junction kept 3 bases outside the gene matches. The CDR3 here is CASTRTSGGNEQFF. The CDR3 DNA is TGTGCCAGCACCCGGACTAGCGGGGGCAATGAGCAGTTCTTC.

The chain combines TRBV5-1 with TRBJ1-4; D is unresolved. CDR1 and CDR2 from the germline V gene are SGHRS and YFSETQ. The V end lost 1 base, the J end lost 4 bases, and 11 bases lay between the germline ends. This CDR3 contains 15 residues. The CDR3 reads CASSLSPGNNEKLFF. The CDR3 DNA reads TGCGCCAGCAGCTTGTCCCCGGGAAATAATGAAAAACTGTTTTTT.

The chain employs TRBV12-3 or TRBV12-4 and TRBJ2-3; D is unresolved. CDR3 length: 13 residues. With 6 bases removed from V and 4 bases from J, the gap between germline ends came to 11 bases. The CDR3 loop is CASSPLSPDTQYF. The CDR3 DNA sequence: TGTGCCAGCAGCCCCCTTAGCCCAGATACGCAGTATTTT.

CDR3 in DNA: TGTGCCAGCAGCTCACAGGGGGCCAATCAGCCCCAGCATTTT. It specifies CASSSQGANQPQHF. J is TRBJ1-5 and V is TRBV7-9; 9 bases are shared with TRBD1. J gave up 3 bases and V 4 bases, and 1 base lay outside the gene matches. The CDR3 loop spans 14 amino acids. Germline CDR1 reads SEHNR; CDR2 reads FQNEAQ (reference sequence).

The chain employs TRBV27 and TRBJ1-6, with a weak D call TRBD1 (6 bases). Germline V gene sequence: CDR1 MNHEY, CDR2 SMNVEV (reference sequence). The V end was cut by 3 bases, the J end by 9 bases, with 12 bases between. The CDR3 sequence is 14 residues long. CDR3 nucleotides: TGTGCCAGCAGTTTTGTGGGAGGGGGTTCACCCCTCCACTTT. It specifies CASSFVGGGSPLHF.

The chain combines TRBV19 with TRBJ1-4; 8 bases match TRBD1. Germline CDR1 reads LNHDA; CDR2 reads SQIVND (reference sequence). With V trimmed by 6 bases and J by 5 bases, 8 bases remained unmatched. The CDR3 length is 15 residues. The CDR3 is CASRRDRTINEKLFF. The CDR3 DNA sequence: TGTGCCAGTAGACGGGACAGGACCATCAATGAAAAACTGTTTTTT.

The rearrangement links TRBV18 to TRBJ1-2, with a possible D match to TRBD1 (6 bases). The CDR3 runs 17 residues. Germline assignment: CDR1 KGHSH and CDR2 LQKENI. Trimming pared 3 bases from V and 2 bases from J, leaving 19 bases between. CDR3 in DNA: TGTGCCAGCTCACCCCTTCCAGGGGATTCTGGAAACTATGGCTACACCTTC. The encoded protein is CASSPLPGDSGNYGYTF.

The chain combines TRBV11-2 with TRBJ1-2, with 8 bases identical to TRBD1. There are 19 residues in the CDR3. Trimming at V came to 1 base and at J to 3 bases, leaving 16 bases not matched to a gene. Germline CDR1 and CDR2: SGHAT and FQNNGV. The CDR3 bases are TGTGCCAGCAGCTTAGGGGTGCTAGGACAGGGTTCCCCCGACTATGGCTACACCTTC. The encoded protein is CASSLGVLGQGSPDYGYTF. The full variable domain, with the rest looked up from reference TRBV11-2 and TRBJ1-2, is EAGVAQSPRYKIIEKRQSVAFWCNPISGHATLYWYQQILGQGPKLLIQFQNNGVVDDSQLPKDRFSAERLKGVDSTLKIQPAKLEDSAVYLCASSLGVLGQGSPDYGYTFGSGTRLTVV.

The chain recombines TRBV28 with TRBJ1-1; perhaps TRBD1 as D (5 bases). The CDR3 consists of 13 residues. Trimming took off 10 bases at V and 1 base at J, with 13 bases between the two ends. Looked up from germline, CDR1 is MDHEN and CDR2 is SYDVKM. Written as DNA, the CDR3 is TGTGCCATACGCGGGGCTTGGAACACTGAAGCTTTCTTT. Translating it yields CAIRGAWNTEAFF.

The chain employs TRBV30 and TRBJ1-1; a possible D gene is TRBD1 (5 bases). Germline CDR1 is GTSNPN and CDR2 is SVGIG (reference sequence). V was trimmed by 0 bases and J by 11 bases, leaving 10 bases between them. The CDR3 totals 11 residues. The chain's CDR3 is CAWSVKEGAFF. CDR3 sequence (DNA): TGTGCCTGGAGTGTTAAGGAGGGGGCTTTCTTT.

V is TRBV24-1 and J is TRBJ1-1; maybe TRBD1 (5 bases). The CDR3 is 15 residues long. Germline CDR1 reads KGHDR; CDR2 reads SFDVKD. Trimming removed 7 bases at V and 1 base at J, with 15 bases between. The CDR3 protein is CATRGTGLWNTEAFF. The CDR3, as DNA: TGTGCCACCAGGGGAACAGGATTGTGGAACACTGAAGCTTTCTTT.

The chain couples TRBV7-9 to TRBJ2-6; D is perhaps TRBD1 (6 bases). CDR1 is SEHNR and CDR2 is FQNEAQ in the germline V gene (reference sequence). The CDR3 has 16 residues. The V end was cut by 5 bases, the J end by 0 bases, with 11 bases between. CDR3 sequence reads: CASSGQQFSGANVLTF. DNA of the CDR3: TGTGCCAGCAGCGGACAGCAATTCTCTGGGGCCAACGTCCTGACTTTC.

The chain is built from TRBV11-1 and TRBJ2-2; maybe TRBD2 (6 bases). Germline V gives CDR1 SGHAT, CDR2 FQDESV (reference sequence). Trimming removed 1 base at V and 3 bases at J, with 9 bases between. The CDR3 consists of 15 residues. CDR3: CASSLVGLYTGELFF. The CDR3 DNA follows: TGTGCCAGCAGCTTAGTGGGACTGTACACCGGGGAGCTGTTTTTT.

The chain couples TRBV5-1 to TRBJ1-5; D unclear. The CDR3 is made up of 16 amino acids. Germline-derived CDR1 and CDR2 are SGHRS and YFSETQ. V lost 4 bases to trimming and J lost 1 base, with 15 bases between them. The CDR3 loop reads CASSPGTGGSNQPQHF. The CDR3 nucleotides are TGCGCCAGCAGCCCAGGCACGGGCGGGAGCAATCAGCCCCAGCATTTT.

V usage is TRBV3-1 (or the pseudogene TRBV3-2) and J usage is TRBJ2-5, with TRBD2 matching 7 bases. The CDR3 spans 16 residues. Per germline, CDR1 LGHDT and CDR2 YNNKEL (reference sequence). V gave up 0 bases and J gave up 5 bases; unmatched junction bases: 9. The CDR3 region is CASSQDGTIYSETQYF. The CDR3 DNA sequence: TGTGCCAGCAGCCAAGACGGGACTATCTATTCGGAGACCCAGTACTTC.

As regards this clone: The identical CDR3 is also encoded by other nucleotide sequences in the sample. This rearrangement joins TRBV6-4 to TRBJ2-3; 12 nucleotides line up with TRBD2. CDR1 and CDR2 (germline): MRHNA, SNTAGT. CDR3 length: 15 amino acids. The trim removed 2 bases at V and 3 bases at J, leaving 0 bases unmatched. The CDR3 bases are TGTGCCAGCAGTGACGGGACTAGCGGGACAGATACGCAGTATTTT. Protein: CASSDGTSGTDTQYF.

In DNA, the CDR3 is TGTGCCAGCAGACCTAGGGGCGGGGGTCAGCCCCAGCATTTT. It specifies CASRPRGGGQPQHF. The chain uses TRBV2 and TRBJ1-5, with D possibly being TRBD1 (5 bases). Trimming took 6 bases from V and 6 from J, leaving 15 bases between them. This CDR3 comprises 14 residues. Germline loops: CDR1 SNHLY, CDR2 FYNNEI.

V gene TRBV28 combines with J gene TRBJ2-1; D may be TRBD1 (5 bases). Between the trimmed V and J ends, which lost 6 bases and 7 bases, there was a span of 19 bases. This CDR3 contains 15 residues. CDR1 is MDHEN and CDR2 is SYDVKM in the germline V gene. CDR3 residues: CASSTRGRRTNEQFF. For the CDR3, the DNA is TGTGCCAGCAGCACTCGCGGTAGAAGGACAAATGAGCAGTTCTTC. The full variable domain, with the rest looked up from reference TRBV28 and TRBJ2-1, is DVKVTQSSRYLVKRTGEKVFLECVQDMDHENMFWYRQDPGLGLRLIYFSYDVKMKEKGDIPEGYSVSREKKERFSLILESASTNQTSMYLCASSTRGRRTNEQFFGPGTRLTVL.

This clone was detected a few times. The chain carries TRBV21-1 and TRBJ1-1; the DNA was not compared with TRBD1, the D call given in the table. TRBV21-1 has pseudogene status. The CDR3 extends over 11 amino acids. This chain's CDR3 is CASSQQLEAFF. CDR3 in DNA: TGTGCCAGCAGCCAACAGCTTGAAGCTTTCTTT.

This rearrangement joins TRBV19 to TRBJ2-7, with D maybe TRBD1 (6 bases). Germline values: CDR1 LNHDA, CDR2 SQIVND (reference sequence). V lost 10 bases and J lost 0, with 13 bases in between. This CDR3 contains 13 residues. For the CDR3, the DNA is TGTGCCACAACGCAGGGGCCCTCCTACGAGCAGTACTTC. It specifies CATTQGPSYEQYF.

The DNA for the CDR3 is TGTGCCGTAGCAGCCCCCAATCAGCCCCAGCATTTT. Translation gives CAVAAPNQPQHF. This chain connects TRBV10-3 to TRBJ1-5; D unresolved. Trimming stripped 11 bases from V and 3 bases from J, with 11 bases between. CDR3 length equals 12 residues. Germline lookup yields CDR1 ENHRY and CDR2 SYGVKD.

V and J are TRBV4-1 and TRBJ2-3, with D possibly being TRBD2 (5 bases). CDR3 length equals 15 residues. V was cut by 7 bases and J by 0 bases, with 14 bases left in between. Germline assignment: CDR1 MGHRA and CDR2 YSYEKL. The CDR3 reads CASTRLLVSTDTQYF. The CDR3 nucleotides are TGCGCCAGCACTCGTTTACTAGTTAGCACAGATACGCAGTATTTT.

The rearrangement links TRBV28 to TRBJ2-7; TRBD1 aligns across 9 bases. J gave up 0 bases and V 5 bases, and 5 bases lay outside the gene matches. This CDR3 is 15 amino acids long. The V gene's germline CDR1 is MDHEN and CDR2 SYDVKM. The CDR3 DNA reads TGTGCCAGCAGTAGAGACAGGGGGAGCTCCTACGAGCAGTACTTC. Translated: CASSRDRGSSYEQYF.

The chain carries TRBV12-2 and TRBJ2-1; the D call TRBD2 from the table was never checked on the DNA. TRBV12-2 is shown as a pseudogene. The CDR3 covers 17 residues. The CDR3 sequence: CASRPPGVGRSYNEQFF. CDR3 DNA sequence: TGTGCAAGTCGCCCCCCGGGCGTCGGGAGGTCATACAATGAGCAGTTCTTC.

This clone was picked up one time. The CDR3 DNA reads TGTGCCAGTAAGAGGTCTGGGGGGGATGAGCAGTACTTC. Encoded protein: CASKRSGGDEQYF. The chain recombines TRBV27 with TRBJ2-7, with 7 bases that match TRBD2. Germline loops: CDR1 MNHEY, CDR2 SMNVEV (reference sequence). Unmatched junction bases numbered 12, after V lost 9 bases and J lost 7 bases. The CDR3 extends over 13 amino acids.

The chain couples TRBV7-2 to TRBJ1-1; D is uncertain. There are 11 residues in the CDR3. Germline CDR1 reads SGHTA; CDR2 reads FQGNSA. V lost 4 bases and J lost 7, with 7 bases in between. The chain's CDR3 is CASSSLVEAFF. The CDR3 bases are TGTGCCAGCAGCTCCCTTGTTGAAGCTTTCTTT.

The DNA of the CDR3 is TGTGCCAGCAGCTTAGACCTAGCGGGGGGCCTCCGAAAGCAGTACTTC. Translated: CASSLDLAGGLRKQYF. The chain uses TRBV7-7 and TRBJ2-7; 11 positions agree with TRBD2. V was clipped by 1 base and J by 8 bases; unmatched bases: 10. Germline V lookup: CDR1 SSHAT, CDR2 FNYEAQ (reference sequence). The CDR3 length is 16 residues.

Concerning this clone: Relative to the germline gene, one junction end is altered; a read error may explain this. J is TRBJ2-5 and V is TRBV7-7; 7 bases fit TRBD1. This CDR3 comprises 15 residues. Looked up from germline, CDR1 is SSHAT and CDR2 is FNYEAQ (reference sequence). The CDR3: CASSVIPGQQETQYF. The CDR3, as DNA: TGTGCTAGCAGCGTAATACCGGGACAGCAAGAGACCCAGTACTTC.